This T cell receptor (beta chain) was sequenced for a study of blood T cell repertoires in COVID-19. Trimming removed 7 bases from V and 2 bases from J, with 14 bases in between. Germline CDR1 and CDR2: SGHTA and FQGNSA. The CDR3 contains 14 residues. TCRdb's copy holds only in-frame clones and misses some; the assay was immunoSEQ multiplex PCR. The repertoire consists of a few hundred thousand clones, with roughly 86% occurring once and the leading ten covering 1% to 1.5%. Input material: PBMCs or T cells enriched from blood (not recorded which). The chain couples TRBV7-2 to TRBJ1-2, with D perhaps matching TRBD1 (5 bases). The TCR originated in a man younger than 45 who had recovered from COVID-19. The CDR3: CASTPVRQNYGYTF. The CDR3, as DNA: TGTGCCAGCACCCCAGTGCGACAGAACTATGGCTACACCTTC. The full variable domain, in which reference TRBV7-2 and TRBJ1-2 provide the parts outside the CDR3, is GAGVSQSPSNKVTEKGKDVELRCDPISGHTALYWYRQSLGQGLEFLIYFQGNSAPDKSGLPSDRFSAERTGGSVSTLTIQRTQQEDSAVYLCASTPVRQNYGYTFGSGTRLTVV.